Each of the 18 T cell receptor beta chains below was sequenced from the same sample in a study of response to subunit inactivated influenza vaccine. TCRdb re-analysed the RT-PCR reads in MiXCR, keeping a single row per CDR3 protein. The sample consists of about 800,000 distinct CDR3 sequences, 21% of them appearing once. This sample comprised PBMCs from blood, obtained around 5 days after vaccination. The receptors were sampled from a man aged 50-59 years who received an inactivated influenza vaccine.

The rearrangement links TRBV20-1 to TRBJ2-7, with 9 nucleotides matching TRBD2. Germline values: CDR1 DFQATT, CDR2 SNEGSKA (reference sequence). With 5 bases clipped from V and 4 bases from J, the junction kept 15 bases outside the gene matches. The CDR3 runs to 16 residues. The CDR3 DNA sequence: TGCAGTGCTCAACTTGGCGGGAGGGGGCTTATATACGAGCAGTACTTC. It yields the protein CSAQLGGRGLIYEQYF.

The CDR3 DNA is TGTGCCAGCATTCCGGGACAGGGTAACCCTGAAGCTTTCTTT. It yields the protein CASIPGQGNPEAFF. The rearrangement joins TRBV6-1 to TRBJ1-1; 9 positions match TRBD1. With V trimmed by 7 bases and J by 6 bases, 9 bases remained unmatched. The CDR3 runs 14 residues. Germline V gene lookup returns CDR1 MNHNS and CDR2 SASEGT.

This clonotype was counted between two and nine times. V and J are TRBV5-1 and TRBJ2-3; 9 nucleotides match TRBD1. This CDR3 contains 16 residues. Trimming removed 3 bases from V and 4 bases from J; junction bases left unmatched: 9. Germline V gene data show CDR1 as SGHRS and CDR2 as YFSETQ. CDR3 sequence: CASSYGGQGVADTQYF. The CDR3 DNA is TGCGCCAGCAGCTATGGGGGACAGGGAGTAGCAGATACGCAGTATTTT.

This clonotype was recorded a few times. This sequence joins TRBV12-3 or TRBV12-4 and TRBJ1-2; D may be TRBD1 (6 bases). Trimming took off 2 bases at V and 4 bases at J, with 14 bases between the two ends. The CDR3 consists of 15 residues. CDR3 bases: TGTGCCAGCAGTTTATCGCACAGGGCCATCTATGGCTACACCTTC. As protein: CASSLSHRAIYGYTF.

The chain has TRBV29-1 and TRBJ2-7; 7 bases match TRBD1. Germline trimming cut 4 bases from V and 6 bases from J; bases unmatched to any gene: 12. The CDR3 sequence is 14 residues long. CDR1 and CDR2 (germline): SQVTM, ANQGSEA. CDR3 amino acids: CSVGQGGPGSEQYF. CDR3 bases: TGCAGCGTTGGACAGGGTGGGCCGGGCTCCGAGCAGTACTTC.

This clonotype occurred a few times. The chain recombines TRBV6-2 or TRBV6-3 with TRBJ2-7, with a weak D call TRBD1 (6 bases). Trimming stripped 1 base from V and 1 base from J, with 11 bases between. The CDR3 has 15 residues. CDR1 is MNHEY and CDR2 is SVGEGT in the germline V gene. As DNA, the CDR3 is TGTGCCAGCAGTTACTTGCAGGGACATTCCTACGAGCAGTACTTC. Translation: CASSYLQGHSYEQYF.

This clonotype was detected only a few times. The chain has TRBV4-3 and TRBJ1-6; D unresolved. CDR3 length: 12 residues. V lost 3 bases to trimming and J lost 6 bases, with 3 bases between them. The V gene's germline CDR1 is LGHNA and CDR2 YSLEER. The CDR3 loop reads CASSQINSPLHF. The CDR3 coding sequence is TGCGCCAGCAGCCAGATTAATTCACCCCTCCACTTT.

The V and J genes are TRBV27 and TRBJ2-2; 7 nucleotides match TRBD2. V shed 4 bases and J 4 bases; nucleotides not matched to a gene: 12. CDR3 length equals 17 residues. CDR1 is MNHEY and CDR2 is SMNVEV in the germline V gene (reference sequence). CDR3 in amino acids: CASSSPRGGVRTGELFF. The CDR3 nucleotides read TGTGCCAGCAGTTCACCCCGGGGAGGGGTCCGCACCGGGGAGCTGTTTTTT.

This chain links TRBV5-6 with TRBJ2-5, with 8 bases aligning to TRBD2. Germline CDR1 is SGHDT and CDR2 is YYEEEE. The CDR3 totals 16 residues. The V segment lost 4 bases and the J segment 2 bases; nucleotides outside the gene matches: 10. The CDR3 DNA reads TGTGCCAGCAGCCCTGAACCGGGACTAGTACAAGAGACCCAGTACTTC. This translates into CASSPEPGLVQETQYF.

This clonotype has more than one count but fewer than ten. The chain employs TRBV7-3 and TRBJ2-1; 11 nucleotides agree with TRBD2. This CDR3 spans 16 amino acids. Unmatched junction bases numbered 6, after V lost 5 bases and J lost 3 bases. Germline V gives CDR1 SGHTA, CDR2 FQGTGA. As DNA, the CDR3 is TGTGCCAGCAGCAAGACTAGCGGGATTGGCTACAATGAGCAGTTCTTC. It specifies CASSKTSGIGYNEQFF.

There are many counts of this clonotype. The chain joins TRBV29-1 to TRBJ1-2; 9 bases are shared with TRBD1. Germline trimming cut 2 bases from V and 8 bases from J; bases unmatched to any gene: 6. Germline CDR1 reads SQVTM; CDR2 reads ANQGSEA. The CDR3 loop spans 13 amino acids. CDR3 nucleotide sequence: TGCAGCGTTGAAAGGGACAGGGAAGGGGGCTACACCTTC. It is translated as CSVERDREGGYTF.

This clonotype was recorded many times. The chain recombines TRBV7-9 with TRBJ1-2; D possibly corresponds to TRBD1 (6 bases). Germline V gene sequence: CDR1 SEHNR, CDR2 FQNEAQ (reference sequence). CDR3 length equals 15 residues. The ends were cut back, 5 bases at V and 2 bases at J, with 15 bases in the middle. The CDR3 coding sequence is TGTGCCAGCAGCCTAGGAGACGGGACAAACTATGGCTACACCTTC. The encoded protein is CASSLGDGTNYGYTF. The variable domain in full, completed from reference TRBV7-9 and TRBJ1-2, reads DTGVSQNPRHKITKRGQNVTFRCDPISEHNRLYWYRQTLGQGPEFLTYFQNEAQLEKSRLLSDRFSAERPKGSFSTLEIQRTEQGDSAMYLCASSLGDGTNYGYTFGSGTRLTVV.

The CDR3 coding sequence is TGCGCCAGCACAGGGCTAGCGAGCACCGGGGAGCTGTTTTTT. Translation: CASTGLASTGELFF. The chain employs TRBV5-1 and TRBJ2-2; possibly TRBD2 for D (6 bases). There are 14 residues in the CDR3. V lost 6 bases and J 4 bases, leaving 13 bases between the germline ends. Germline V gives CDR1 SGHRS, CDR2 YFSETQ.

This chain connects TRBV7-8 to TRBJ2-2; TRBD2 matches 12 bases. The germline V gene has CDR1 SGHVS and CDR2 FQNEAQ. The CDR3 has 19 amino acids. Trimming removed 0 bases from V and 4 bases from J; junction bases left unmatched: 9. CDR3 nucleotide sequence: TGTGCCAGCAGCTTAGCCGTACTAGCGGGGGGACCGGGCACCGGGGAGCTGTTTTTT. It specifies CASSLAVLAGGPGTGELFF.

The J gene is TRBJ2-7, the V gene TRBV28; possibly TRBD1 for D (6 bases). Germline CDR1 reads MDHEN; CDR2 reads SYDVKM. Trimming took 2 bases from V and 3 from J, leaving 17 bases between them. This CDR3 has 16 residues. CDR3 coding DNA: TGTGCCAGCAGTTTAGACCTGACAAGGGGGAGCTACGAGCAGTACTTC. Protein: CASSLDLTRGSYEQYF.

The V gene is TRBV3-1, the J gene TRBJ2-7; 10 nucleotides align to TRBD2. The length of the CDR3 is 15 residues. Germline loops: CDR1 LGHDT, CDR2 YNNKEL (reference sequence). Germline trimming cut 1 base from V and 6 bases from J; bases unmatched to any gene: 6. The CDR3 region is CASSQGASGRPEQYF. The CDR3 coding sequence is TGTGCCAGCAGCCAAGGGGCTAGCGGGAGACCCGAGCAGTACTTC.

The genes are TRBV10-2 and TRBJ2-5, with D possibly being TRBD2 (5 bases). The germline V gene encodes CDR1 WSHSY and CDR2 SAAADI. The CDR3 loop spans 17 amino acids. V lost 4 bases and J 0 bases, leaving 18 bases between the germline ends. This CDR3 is CASSGPGGTMDQETQYF. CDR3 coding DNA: TGCGCCAGCAGTGGGCCAGGAGGTACAATGGACCAAGAGACCCAGTACTTC.

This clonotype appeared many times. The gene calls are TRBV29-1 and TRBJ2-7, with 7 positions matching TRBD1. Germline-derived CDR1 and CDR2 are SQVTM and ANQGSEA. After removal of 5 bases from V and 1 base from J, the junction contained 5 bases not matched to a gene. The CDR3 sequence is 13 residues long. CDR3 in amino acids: CSVNLQGSYEQYF. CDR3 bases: TGCAGCGTTAATCTACAGGGGTCCTACGAGCAGTACTTC.